What follows are 12 T cell receptor beta chains derived from one specimen sequenced in a study of T cell responses to AZD1222 COVID-19 vaccine. The table came from immunoSEQ multiplex PCR; TCRdb's copy has only in-frame clones and leaves some out. Here the sample spans over 85,000 clones, roughly 90% being singletons. Specimen: peripheral blood, collected on day 0 of AZD1222 vaccination. All receptors come from an adult in good health.

The chain's CDR3 is CASSFGQGGLRAANEKLFF. CDR3 nucleotide sequence: TGTGCCAGCAGCTTTGGACAGGGAGGACTGCGAGCTGCTAATGAAAAACTGTTTTTT. The chain combines TRBV5-8 with TRBJ1-4, with 8 bases aligning to TRBD1. Germline V CDR1 and CDR2: SGHTS, YDEGEE. V lost 2 bases and J lost 3; bases outside the gene matches: 15. The length of the CDR3 is 19 residues.

For the CDR3, the DNA is TGTGCCAGCAGCCAAGATAATAGCGGGAGAAATGAGCAGTTCTTC. Protein sequence: CASSQDNSGRNEQFF. This chain links TRBV3-1 (or the pseudogene TRBV3-2) with TRBJ2-1; 9 bases are a match to TRBD2. This CDR3 region has 15 residues. Per germline, CDR1 LGHDT and CDR2 YNNKEL (reference sequence). V was pared by 0 bases and J by 7 bases, with 4 bases of the junction left unmatched.

This rearrangement joins TRBV10-1 to TRBJ2-5; no firm D call. The V and J ends lost 0 bases and 2 bases respectively, with 13 bases between them. CDR3 length: 16 amino acids. CDR1 is WNHNN, CDR2 SYGVQD, per germline (reference sequence). The CDR3 DNA follows: TGCGCCAGCAGTGAGTCGAGTGTAGGACGGCAAGAGACCCAGTACTTC. Translating it yields CASSESSVGRQETQYF.

The chain carries TRBV5-1 and TRBJ1-3; possible D gene TRBD1, 5 bases. Trimming left V 1 base short and J 0 bases short, with 11 bases between. Germline CDR1 and CDR2: SGHRS and YFSETQ. The CDR3 consists of 16 residues. Here the CDR3 reads CASSLTTGASGNTIYF. CDR3 nucleotides: TGCGCCAGCAGCTTGACAACAGGAGCCTCTGGAAACACCATATATTTT.

The chain combines TRBV5-4 with TRBJ1-6; 8 bases fit TRBD1. The CDR3 is made up of 20 amino acids. V trimming: 5 bases; J trimming: 0 bases; junction bases outside the gene matches: 16. Germline CDR1 and CDR2: SGHNT and YYREEE (reference sequence). The CDR3 sequence is CASRKNRPGQDSSYNSPLHF. CDR3 nucleotides: TGTGCCAGCAGGAAGAACCGACCGGGACAGGATAGCTCCTATAATTCACCCCTCCACTTT.

The chain has TRBV5-1 and TRBJ2-7, with D tentatively TRBD2 (8 bases). Germline values: CDR1 SGHRS, CDR2 YFSETQ. This CDR3 comprises 18 residues. V was cut by 0 bases and J by 6 bases, with 25 bases left in between. The chain's CDR3 is CASSLGDRVGGRRGEQYF. Here the CDR3 DNA reads TGCGCCAGCAGCTTGGGAGACAGGGTAGGCGGGAGGAGAGGCGAGCAGTACTTC. The full variable domain, with the rest looked up from reference TRBV5-1 and TRBJ2-7, is KAGVTQTPRYLIKTRGQQVTLSCSPISGHRSVSWYQQTPGQGLQFLFEYFSETQRNKGNFPGRFSGRQFSNSRSEMNVSTLELGDSALYLCASSLGDRVGGRRGEQYFGPGTRLTVT.

The CDR3 DNA follows: TGTGCCACCAGTGATAGCGCGGGACAGGGAATTCCTAACTATGGCTACACCTTC. Protein: CATSDSAGQGIPNYGYTF. The chain couples TRBV24-1 to TRBJ1-2; 9 bases match TRBD1. The ends lost 3 bases at V and 0 bases at J; junction bases unmatched: 10. Germline V gene sequence: CDR1 KGHDR, CDR2 SFDVKD. This CDR3 is 18 amino acids long.

The genes are TRBV6-5 and TRBJ2-7; 8 bases align to TRBD2. V lost 4 bases, J lost 3 bases, and 5 bases stayed unmatched. The CDR3 totals 14 residues. CDR1 is MNHEY and CDR2 is SVGAGI in the germline V gene. In DNA, the CDR3 is TGTGCCAGCAGTTCGGGGGGGTTTGGCTACGAGCAGTACTTC. As protein: CASSSGGFGYEQYF.

This chain connects TRBV7-9 to TRBJ1-2, with unresolved D. Germline CDR1 and CDR2: SEHNR and FQNEAQ (reference sequence). The CDR3 is 16 amino acids. V was cut by 5 bases and J by 8 bases, with 24 bases left in between. The DNA for the CDR3 is TGTGCCAGCAGCCTCTCACTTCCGATCTCTCCTCAAGGCTACACCTTC. This gives the protein CASSLSLPISPQGYTF.

V usage is TRBV30 and J usage is TRBJ2-7; the D is unclear. The ends were cut back, 5 bases at V and 0 bases at J, with 11 bases in the middle. CDR1 is GTSNPN, CDR2 SVGIG, per germline (reference sequence). CDR3 length equals 13 residues. DNA for the CDR3: TGTGCCTGGGGTACTGACATCTCCTACGAGCAGTACTTC. Encoded protein: CAWGTDISYEQYF.

V usage is TRBV12-3 or TRBV12-4 and J usage is TRBJ1-2; no firm D call. Trimming took 10 bases from V and 0 from J, leaving 12 bases between them. The CDR3 is made up of 13 amino acids. CDR3 DNA: TGTGCCACCTGGACGGATACTAACTATGGCTACACCTTC. This codes for CATWTDTNYGYTF.

V and J are TRBV3-1 (or the pseudogene TRBV3-2) and TRBJ1-1; TRBD1 matches at 7 bases. This CDR3 is 15 amino acids long. The trim removed 1 base at V and 0 bases at J, leaving 2 bases unmatched. Germline-derived CDR1 and CDR2 are LGHDT and YNNKEL (reference sequence). The CDR3: CASSQGQGMNTEAFF. CDR3 sequence (DNA): TGTGCCAGCAGCCAAGGACAGGGAATGAACACTGAAGCTTTCTTT.